A selection of T cell receptor beta chains follows, all from one sample in a study of cytomegalovirus exposure and HLA in healthy donors. Libraries were prepared by immunoSEQ multiplex PCR; TCRdb keeps only in-frame clonotypes and omits some of them. The sample has 99,000 or so clones, 86% seen once. The sequenced sample consisted of PBMCs. Source of these receptors: a woman younger than 35 in good health and CMV-seropositive. Each CDR3 is given with its conserved first and last residue. Fields, in order: J gene, V gene, D gene, clone size, CDR3 DNA, CDR3 protein. A D gene is named only where the DNA matches it firmly. Clone size is not always given. Where it is, it says once, few, many or a class for expanded clones.

j_gene: TRBJ1-1; v_gene: TRBV28; d_gene: TRBD1; abundance: -; CDR3nt: TGTGCCAGCAGGTCGGGACAGGGGGCATTAGGCACTGAAGCTTTCTTT; CDR3aa: CASRSGQGALGTEAFF
j_gene: TRBJ2-3; v_gene: TRBV7-3; d_gene: TRBD2; abundance: -; CDR3nt: TGTGCCAGCAGACGTAGCGGGGGGGCGACAGATACGCAGTATTTT; CDR3aa: CASRRSGGATDTQYF
j_gene: TRBJ2-5; v_gene: TRBV5-4; d_gene: TRBD2; abundance: -; CDR3nt: TGTGCCAGCAGCTTGGTATCTAGCGGGAGGGCAGAGACCCAGTACTTC; CDR3aa: CASSLVSSGRAETQYF
j_gene: TRBJ2-3; v_gene: TRBV11-3; d_gene: TRBD2; abundance: -; CDR3nt: TGTGCCAGCAGCCGCCCGGGTAGCGGGAGCGCAGATACGCAGTATTTT; CDR3aa: CASSRPGSGSADTQYF
j_gene: TRBJ1-6; v_gene: TRBV27; d_gene: -; abundance: -; CDR3nt: TGTGCCAGCACGGGCGGGTATAATTCACCCCTCCACTTT; CDR3aa: CASTGGYNSPLHF
j_gene: TRBJ1-2; v_gene: TRBV9; d_gene: -; abundance: -; CDR3nt: TGTGCCAGCAGCGCCGGGGTCGGCTACACCTTC; CDR3aa: CASSAGVGYTF
j_gene: TRBJ1-1; v_gene: TRBV28; d_gene: -; abundance: few; CDR3nt: TGTGCCAGCAGAGCCCCGGGAAAGAACACTGAAGCTTTCTTT; CDR3aa: CASRAPGKNTEAFF
j_gene: TRBJ2-2; v_gene: TRBV25-1; d_gene: TRBD1; abundance: -; CDR3nt: TGTGCCAGCAGTGAATGGGGGACAGCGACCGGGGAGCTGTTTTTT; CDR3aa: CASSEWGTATGELFF
j_gene: TRBJ2-3; v_gene: TRBV9; d_gene: -; abundance: -; CDR3nt: TGTGCCAGCAGCGTCCACACCCGCACAGATACGCAGTATTTT; CDR3aa: CASSVHTRTDTQYF
j_gene: TRBJ2-2; v_gene: TRBV19; d_gene: -; abundance: -; CDR3nt: TGTGCCAGTAGTATCTTACTGAACACCGGGGAGCTGTTTTTT; CDR3aa: CASSILLNTGELFF
j_gene: TRBJ1-5; v_gene: TRBV6-6; d_gene: -; abundance: once; CDR3nt: TGTGCCAGCAAAACCGGGGGGGGGAATCAGCCCCAGCATTTT; CDR3aa: CASKTGGGNQPQHF
j_gene: TRBJ2-1; v_gene: TRBV7-8; d_gene: TRBD2; abundance: once; CDR3nt: TGTGCCAGCAGCTTAAGCGGGGGGGAATACAATGAGCAGTTCTTC; CDR3aa: CASSLSGGEYNEQFF
j_gene: TRBJ1-3; v_gene: TRBV7-8; d_gene: -; abundance: -; CDR3nt: TGTGCCAGCCAGGGTTTCCTCGGAAACACCATATATTTT; CDR3aa: CASQGFLGNTIYF
j_gene: TRBJ2-1; v_gene: TRBV6-5; d_gene: TRBD2; abundance: once; CDR3nt: TGTGCCAGCAGTTCCCGACTAGCGGGAGACTACAATGAGCAGTTCTTC; CDR3aa: CASSSRLAGDYNEQFF
j_gene: TRBJ1-5; v_gene: TRBV4-1; d_gene: TRBD1; abundance: -; CDR3nt: TGCGCCAGCAGCCCGGACAGGGAAGGAGTAGTGGGCCAGCCCCAGCATTTT; CDR3aa: CASSPDREGVVGQPQHF
j_gene: TRBJ1-6; v_gene: TRBV2; d_gene: TRBD1; abundance: once; CDR3nt: TGTGCCAGCAGGGCAGACAGGGTTGCCAATTCACCCCTCCACTTT; CDR3aa: CASRADRVANSPLHF
j_gene: TRBJ1-2; v_gene: TRBV11-2; d_gene: -; abundance: -; CDR3nt: TGTGCCAGCAGCTTGCGGGGAACAAATGGCTACACCTTC; CDR3aa: CASSLRGTNGYTF
j_gene: TRBJ2-1; v_gene: TRBV21-1; d_gene: -; abundance: -; CDR3nt: TGTGCCAGCAGCAAAGGTGCAGCACCGGGACTAGCGGGAGATGAGCAGTTCTTC; CDR3aa: CASSKGAAPGLAGDEQFF
j_gene: TRBJ1-2; v_gene: TRBV18; d_gene: -; abundance: -; CDR3nt: TGTGCCAGCTCACTCTTGCAGGATCGGAATGGCTACACCTTC; CDR3aa: CASSLLQDRNGYTF
j_gene: TRBJ2-7; v_gene: TRBV6-1; d_gene: -; abundance: -; CDR3nt: TGTGCCAGCAGTGAATTGGGGGCTGGTGAGCAGTACTTC; CDR3aa: CASSELGAGEQYF
j_gene: TRBJ1-1; v_gene: TRBV12-5; d_gene: -; abundance: -; CDR3nt: TGTGCTAGTGGTTCCGTACTTAGTCGGGACACTGAAGCTTTCTTT; CDR3aa: CASGSVLSRDTEAFF
j_gene: TRBJ2-2; v_gene: TRBV28; d_gene: TRBD2; abundance: -; CDR3nt: TGTGCCAGCAGACGTGAGCTAGCGGGAGGGCCAGATGGGGAGCTGTTTTTT; CDR3aa: CASRRELAGGPDGELFF
j_gene: TRBJ2-5; v_gene: TRBV15; d_gene: TRBD2; abundance: -; CDR3nt: TGTGCCACCAGCAGTAATAGCGGGGGGACCCTCCAAGAGACCCAGTACTTC; CDR3aa: CATSSNSGGTLQETQYF
j_gene: TRBJ1-5; v_gene: TRBV11-2; d_gene: TRBD1; abundance: -; CDR3nt: TGTGCCAGCAGCTTAGTGGACAGGGAGGGTCAGCCCCAGCATTTT; CDR3aa: CASSLVDREGQPQHF
j_gene: TRBJ1-1; v_gene: TRBV7-9; d_gene: -; abundance: -; CDR3nt: TGTGCCAGCAGCTTAGAGGGGCCGAACACTGAAGCTTTCTTT; CDR3aa: CASSLEGPNTEAFF
j_gene: TRBJ2-6; v_gene: TRBV27; d_gene: -; abundance: -; CDR3nt: TGTGCCAGCAGTAAACAGGGACGGGGGGCCAACGTCCTGACTTTC; CDR3aa: CASSKQGRGANVLTF
j_gene: TRBJ1-1; v_gene: TRBV5-4; d_gene: TRBD1; abundance: -; CDR3nt: TGTGCCAGCAGCCCAGGGGGACAGGGAGGAACACAAGCTTTCTTT; CDR3aa: CASSPGGQGGTQAFF
j_gene: TRBJ2-6; v_gene: TRBV18; d_gene: -; abundance: -; CDR3nt: TGTGCCAGCTCACCTTCGCTTCAGGGCTCCGGGGCCAACGTCCTGACTTTC; CDR3aa: CASSPSLQGSGANVLTF
j_gene: TRBJ2-3; v_gene: TRBV7-2; d_gene: -; abundance: medium-sized; CDR3nt: TGTGCCAGCAGCTCCCCGGGCGGAGGCTTACGCACAGATACGCAGTATTTT; CDR3aa: CASSSPGGGLRTDTQYF
j_gene: TRBJ2-7; v_gene: TRBV5-1; d_gene: -; abundance: -; CDR3nt: TGCGCCAGCAGCTTCCCCTCCTCCTACGAGCAGTACTTC; CDR3aa: CASSFPSSYEQYF
j_gene: TRBJ2-3; v_gene: TRBV21-1; d_gene: -; abundance: -; CDR3nt: TGTGCCAGCAGCAAGCGGACTAGCGGGACCCGCACAGATACGCAGTATTTT; CDR3aa: CASSKRTSGTRTDTQYF
j_gene: TRBJ2-7; v_gene: TRBV18; d_gene: -; abundance: -; CDR3nt: TGTGCCAGCTCACCAATCTCCGGTACCTACGAGCAGTACTTC; CDR3aa: CASSPISGTYEQYF
j_gene: TRBJ2-2; v_gene: TRBV29-1; d_gene: -; abundance: -; CDR3nt: TGCAGCGTTCCCGGGATTAACACCGGGGAGCTGTTTTTT; CDR3aa: CSVPGINTGELFF
j_gene: TRBJ2-5; v_gene: TRBV11-3; d_gene: TRBD2; abundance: -; CDR3nt: TGTGCCAGCAATACGGGGGGAAGCGGAGAGACCCAGTACTTC; CDR3aa: CASNTGGSGETQYF
j_gene: TRBJ1-2; v_gene: TRBV7-9; d_gene: TRBD1; abundance: -; CDR3nt: TGTGCCAGCAGCTTTTTTGGACAGGCGTCATTCTATGGCTACACCTTC; CDR3aa: CASSFFGQASFYGYTF
j_gene: TRBJ1-4; v_gene: TRBV28; d_gene: TRBD1; abundance: -; CDR3nt: TGTGCCAGCAGTCAAGGACAGGCTTCGAATGAAAAACTGTTTTTT; CDR3aa: CASSQGQASNEKLFF
j_gene: TRBJ2-7; v_gene: TRBV5-4; d_gene: TRBD2; abundance: -; CDR3nt: TGTGCCAGCAGCTTGATGGGACTAGCGGGAGTTGAGCAGTACTTC; CDR3aa: CASSLMGLAGVEQYF
j_gene: TRBJ1-1; v_gene: TRBV7-2; d_gene: -; abundance: -; CDR3nt: TGTGCCAGCAGCTTCGGGCGGGGGAACACTGAAGCTTTCTTT; CDR3aa: CASSFGRGNTEAFF
j_gene: TRBJ2-7; v_gene: TRBV5-1; d_gene: TRBD2; abundance: -; CDR3nt: TGCGCCAGCAGCTTGGCCTTGGGACTAACGAGCTACGAGCAGTACTTC; CDR3aa: CASSLALGLTSYEQYF
j_gene: TRBJ2-7; v_gene: TRBV30; d_gene: TRBD2; abundance: -; CDR3nt: TGTGCCTGGTGGGCTAGCGGGACCTACGAGCAGTACTTC; CDR3aa: CAWWASGTYEQYF